This T cell receptor beta chain derives from a study of T cells in Graves' hyperthyroidism and ophthalmopathy. General observations from the study: Model predictions of ophthalmopathy came a median approximately 6 months before onset.

This clonotype was detected only a few times. No antigen is known for it. A single base separates this from a much larger clone, so it may be a read error. Germline V gene lookup returns CDR1 SGHRS and CDR2 YFSETQ. The CDR3 covers 16 residues. What was amplified from RNA transcripts were TCR beta CDR3 regions. First-round RT-PCR targeting the TCR CDR3 was performed with the HTBI primer set. One entry per CDR3 protein results from TCRdb running MiXCR on the multiplex PCR reads. The sample shows 500,000 to 600,000 distinct CDR3 sequences, 46% of them seen only once. Diagnostic assessment was based on clinical symptoms, serum thyroxine and TRAb, thyroid ultrasound and orbital computed tomography.

The rearrangement links TRBV5-1 to TRBJ2-6; D tentatively reads TRBD1 or TRBD2 (5 bases each). Source material: peripheral blood or thyroid tissue (not recorded which). The sequence derives from an adult woman with Graves' disease, either hyperthyroidism or ophthalmopathy (not recorded which). The CDR3 here is CASSLGGASGANVLAF. The CDR3 region has the DNA TGCGCCAGCAGCTTGGGGGGAGCCTCTGGGGCCAACGTCCTGGCTTTC.